These T cell receptor beta chains were read from a single sample in a study of cytomegalovirus exposure and HLA in healthy donors. The assay was immunoSEQ multiplex PCR, and TCRdb's table has in-frame clones only and misses some. The sample shows about 120,000 clones, 74% of them seen only once. The material sequenced was PBMCs. The origin of the receptors is a middle-aged man in good health and CMV-seropositive. Each CDR3 is given with its conserved first and last residue. The order of the fields is V gene, clone size, J gene, CDR3 protein. Expanded clones are given a class, and other clones once, few, many or no size at all.

TRBV6-5,NA,TRBJ1-5,CASKGQSNQPQHF
TRBV9,few,TRBJ2-7,CASSATGTARYEQYF
TRBV19,once,TRBJ2-2,CASSAGQGKNTGELFF
TRBV5-1,NA,TRBJ2-5,CASSSRLVGAQETQYF
TRBV7-2,NA,TRBJ2-4,CASSARDSKNIQYF
TRBV5-1,NA,TRBJ1-1,CASKIQGAEAFF
TRBV5-1,NA,TRBJ2-6,CASSLVSAGSGANVLTF
TRBV6-4,NA,TRBJ2-3,CASSRRASGGGETQYF
TRBV5-1,NA,TRBJ2-5,CASSLEGLGGRETQYF
TRBV28,NA,TRBJ2-5,CASSLLEETQYF
TRBV25-1,NA,TRBJ1-2,CASSRAGNNYGYTF
TRBV4-1,NA,TRBJ1-2,CASSQGGNRGNYGYTF
TRBV19,NA,TRBJ2-7,CASSTAGGLESYEQYF
TRBV7-9,NA,TRBJ1-1,CASRVGGGVEAFF